The table lists the clone carrying this T cell receptor beta chain with many counts. The antigen is not known. Using its own MiXCR run on the 5' RACE reads, TCRdb lists one record per CDR3 protein. The sample carries under 200,000 distinct CDR3 sequences, 31% recorded once. The entry originates in a study of T-cell memory formation after mild COVID-19. In the study overall: TCR clusters were mostly donor specific.

The study, taken as a whole, reports: CM and EM subsets held most contracting CD4+ clones; EMRA held CD8+ ones.

V shed 7 bases and J shed 0 bases, with 29 bases lying between them. This CDR3 has 20 amino acids. Germline-derived CDR1 and CDR2 are SGHRS and YFSETQ. This receptor was identified in an adult woman who had mild COVID-19 (a few samples of this study predate the infection). Cell type and time point are not known. This rearrangement joins TRBV5-1 to TRBJ2-1; D gene unclear. Sequenced input: PBMCs or a T cell subset sorted from them (not recorded which). The CDR3 DNA reads as TGCGCCAGCCGGAATGGGTTGGGTAGCCTACCAATCGGCTCCTACAATGAGCAGTTCTTC. Its protein product is CASRNGLGSLPIGSYNEQFF.